The 32 T cell receptor beta chains reported below all come from one sample, sequenced in a study of blood T cell repertoires in COVID-19. TCRdb keeps only in-frame clones here, not all; method: immunoSEQ multiplex PCR. The sample has approximately 350,000 clones, 85% to 90% seen once. Sequencing was carried out using peripheral blood. The source is a woman aged 50 to 65 with COVID-19, enrolled during active disease.

The chain uses TRBV25-1 and TRBJ1-6, with D maybe TRBD1 (5 bases). CDR3 length: 15 amino acids. V was clipped by 2 bases and J by 3 bases, with 8 bases between them. The V gene's germline CDR1 is MGHDK and CDR2 SYGVNS. The CDR3 sequence: CASSEAGRYNSPLHF. In nucleotides, the CDR3 is TGTGCCAGCAGTGAAGCGGGGCGCTATAATTCACCCCTCCACTTT.

A note on this clone: Different DNA sequences within this sample yield the same CDR3. V usage is TRBV6-5 and J usage is TRBJ2-7; TRBD2 matches at 12 bases. The CDR3 is 14 residues long. V shed 8 bases, J shed 2 bases, and the junction held 4 bases outside the gene matches. CDR1 is MNHEY and CDR2 is SVGAGI in the germline V gene. CDR3 residues: CASSRTSGAYEQYF. For the CDR3, the DNA is TGTGCCAGCTCCCGGACTAGCGGGGCCTACGAGCAGTACTTC.

The chain carries TRBV19 and TRBJ2-7; tentative D call: TRBD1 (5 bases). Germline V CDR1 and CDR2: LNHDA, SQIVND (reference sequence). This CDR3 region has 12 residues. V shed 10 bases and J shed 9 bases, with 19 bases lying between them. This chain's CDR3 is CATADRRSPQYF. The CDR3 DNA is TGTGCCACCGCAGACAGAAGAAGCCCGCAGTACTTC. The variable domain in full, completed from reference TRBV19 and TRBJ2-7, reads DGGITQSPKYLFRKEGQNVTLSCEQNLNHDAMYWYRQDPGQGLRLIYYSQIVNDFQKGDIAEGYSVSREKKESFPLTVTSAQKNPTAFYLCATADRRSPQYFGPGTRLTVT.

In nucleotides, the CDR3 is TGCGCCAGCACCAGGGGTGCATCTGGAAACACCATATATTTT. As protein: CASTRGASGNTIYF. The chain couples TRBV5-1 to TRBJ1-3; TRBD1 is a possible D gene (6 bases). V lost 6 bases to trimming and J lost 1 base, with 11 bases between them. CDR3 size: 14 residues. Per germline, CDR1 SGHRS and CDR2 YFSETQ.

V usage is TRBV18 and J usage is TRBJ2-1; the match to TRBD2 covers 10 bases. In germline, CDR1 is KGHSH, CDR2 LQKENI. The junction had 2 bases not matched to a gene; V was cut back by 1 base and J by 5 bases. The CDR3 sequence is 15 residues long. The CDR3 DNA reads as TGTGCCAGCTCACCACGGACTAGCGGACACAATGAGCAGTTCTTC. As protein: CASSPRTSGHNEQFF. The whole variable domain, filled in from reference TRBV18 and TRBJ2-1, reads NAGVMQNPRHLVRRRGQEARLRCSPMKGHSHVYWYRQLPEEGLKFMVYLQKENIIDESGMPKERFSAEFPKEGPSILRIQQVVRGDSAAYFCASSPRTSGHNEQFFGPGTRLTVL.

J is TRBJ2-7 and V is TRBV5-4; 7 nucleotides align to TRBD2. CDR1 is SGHNT, CDR2 YYREEE, per germline (reference sequence). V shed 2 bases and J 5 bases; nucleotides not matched to a gene: 7. The CDR3 consists of 14 residues. CDR3 sequence: CASSFRAGEDEQYF. The CDR3 coding sequence is TGTGCCAGCAGCTTTCGGGCGGGAGAGGACGAGCAGTACTTC. The full variable domain, with the rest looked up from reference TRBV5-4 and TRBJ2-7, is ETGVTQSPTHLIKTRGQQVTLRCSSQSGHNTVSWYQQALGQGPQFIFQYYREEENGRGNFPPRFSGLQFPNYSSELNVNALELDDSALYLCASSFRAGEDEQYFGPGTRLTVT.

The rearrangement uses TRBV11-3 and TRBJ2-1; 13 nucleotides line up with TRBD2. CDR3 length: 15 amino acids. Unmatched junction bases numbered 3, after V lost 4 bases and J lost 6 bases. Germline CDR1 reads SGHNT; CDR2 reads YENEEA. CDR3 sequence reads: CASSYRTSGSNEQFF. DNA for the CDR3: TGTGCCAGCAGCTACAGGACTAGCGGGAGCAATGAGCAGTTCTTC.

This clone was picked up a small number of times. The chain has TRBV5-8 and TRBJ1-1, with a possible D match to TRBD1 (6 bases). Trimming stripped 5 bases from V and 9 bases from J, with 14 bases between. Germline lookup yields CDR1 SGHTS and CDR2 YDEGEE. This CDR3 has 12 residues. The CDR3 region is CASRPGDRQAFF. CDR3 DNA sequence: TGTGCCAGCAGACCAGGTGACAGGCAAGCTTTCTTT.

The table lists this clone with a few counts. The gene calls are TRBV2 and TRBJ1-2; D is ambiguous. Germline V CDR1 and CDR2: SNHLY, FYNNEI. The CDR3 extends over 14 amino acids. Trimming took 6 bases from V and 0 from J, leaving 11 bases between them. The CDR3 loop reads CASRKDGANYGYTF. The DNA of the CDR3 is TGTGCCAGCAGAAAAGACGGAGCTAACTATGGCTACACCTTC.

V gene TRBV11-1 combines with J gene TRBJ1-2; perhaps TRBD1 as D (5 bases). Germline CDR1 reads SGHAT; CDR2 reads FQDESV (reference sequence). The V end was cut by 3 bases, the J end by 8 bases, with 13 bases between. The CDR3 consists of 13 residues. CDR3 bases: TGTGCCAGCAGCTTCGGACAAGTTGGGGGCTACACCTTC. It codes for CASSFGQVGGYTF.

The rearrangement links TRBV27 to TRBJ2-2; TRBD1 is a possible D gene (6 bases). Trimming removed 6 bases from V and 0 bases from J, with 11 bases in between. This CDR3 has 15 residues. Germline V gene sequence: CDR1 MNHEY, CDR2 SMNVEV (reference sequence). The DNA for the CDR3 is TGTGCCAGCAGCCCGGACAGACCGAACACCGGGGAGCTGTTTTTT. Its translation is CASSPDRPNTGELFF.

The chain carries TRBV3-1 (or the pseudogene TRBV3-2) and TRBJ2-7; D may be TRBD2 (6 bases). Germline CDR1 is LGHDT and CDR2 is YNNKEL (reference sequence). The CDR3 covers 14 residues. V was cut by 2 bases and J by 3 bases, with 11 bases left in between. CDR3 amino acids: CASSQLWGDYEQYF. CDR3 in DNA: TGTGCCAGCAGCCAACTATGGGGGGACTACGAGCAGTACTTC.

This clone showed up just once. The chain combines TRBV14 with TRBJ1-2; possible D gene TRBD1, 5 bases. V lost 1 base and J 7 bases, leaving 13 bases between the germline ends. Germline V CDR1 and CDR2: SGHDN, FVKESK. This CDR3 has 14 residues. The DNA for the CDR3 is TGTGCCAGCAGCCAAGTGGCAGGGTATGGTGGCTACACCTTC. This gives the protein CASSQVAGYGGYTF.

This rearrangement joins TRBV5-8 to TRBJ2-7; D is ambiguous. Trimming removed 0 bases from V and 7 bases from J, with 14 bases in between. Germline V lookup: CDR1 SGHTS, CDR2 YDEGEE. The CDR3 spans 14 residues. In nucleotides, the CDR3 is TGTGCCAGCAGCTTGGTTGGGCAGTCGGCTGAGCAGTACTTC. Translation: CASSLVGQSAEQYF.

The sample holds a few counts of this clone. The V gene is TRBV6-4, the J gene TRBJ2-3, with D perhaps TRBD2 (6 bases). With 2 bases removed from V and 2 bases from J, the gap between germline ends came to 11 bases. The CDR3 has 15 amino acids. Per the germline V gene, CDR1 is MRHNA and CDR2 is SNTAGT. For the CDR3, the DNA is TGTGCCAGCAGTGACGGGGGACTCTCCACAGATACGCAGTATTTT. Translating it yields CASSDGGLSTDTQYF.

This clone showed up just once. This chain uses TRBV9 with TRBJ2-1; 11 bases align to TRBD2. The CDR3 extends over 16 amino acids. Germline V CDR1 and CDR2: SGDLS, YYNGEE. Losses at the gene ends were 3 bases for V and 2 bases for J; bases not matched to a gene: 4. The CDR3 region is CASSEIAGGTYNEQFF. The CDR3 region has the DNA TGTGCCAGCAGCGAGATAGCGGGAGGGACCTACAATGAGCAGTTCTTC.

The genes are TRBV27 and TRBJ2-3, with D tentatively TRBD2 (5 bases). Germline CDR1 reads MNHEY; CDR2 reads SMNVEV (reference sequence). The CDR3 covers 17 residues. Between the trimmed V and J ends, which lost 5 bases and 6 bases, there was a span of 24 bases. The CDR3: CASSPLRGIMNGDTQYF. CDR3 in DNA: TGTGCCAGCAGTCCCCTACGAGGGATCATGAATGGGGATACGCAGTATTTT.

This sequence joins TRBV15 and TRBJ2-7, with 7 bases aligning to TRBD1. This CDR3 comprises 14 residues. Trimming cost V 4 bases and J 6 bases; bases outside gene matches: 9. Per germline, CDR1 LNHNV and CDR2 YYDKDF (reference sequence). CDR3: CATSKGDRASEQYF. The CDR3 coding sequence is TGTGCCACCAGCAAAGGCGACAGGGCGAGCGAGCAGTACTTC.

The chain employs TRBV19 and TRBJ2-2; perhaps TRBD1 as D (5 bases). CDR3 length: 16 residues. Germline-derived CDR1 and CDR2 are LNHDA and SQIVND (reference sequence). V lost 4 bases and J 1 base, leaving 13 bases between the germline ends. The CDR3 is CASSREPDRNTGELFF. CDR3 DNA sequence: TGTGCCAGTAGTAGGGAACCCGACAGGAACACCGGGGAGCTGTTTTTT.

The chain recombines TRBV5-1 with TRBJ2-2; D is possibly TRBD1 or TRBD2 (5 bases each). With 5 bases removed from V and 6 bases from J, the gap between germline ends came to 17 bases. Germline values: CDR1 SGHRS, CDR2 YFSETQ. This CDR3 region has 15 residues. CDR3 nucleotide sequence: TGCGCCAGCAGATTGACAGACCGGGGATCCGGGGAGCTGTTTTTT. Its translation is CASRLTDRGSGELFF.

This chain joins TRBV6-5 and TRBJ1-2, with D possibly being TRBD1 (5 bases). V lost 0 bases and J lost 5, with 13 bases in between. This CDR3 is 15 amino acids long. The germline CDR1 and CDR2 sequences are MNHEY and SVGAGI. CDR3 DNA: TGTGCCAGCAGTTACTCGGGGCAGGGAGGTTATGGCTACACCTTC. As protein: CASSYSGQGGYGYTF.

The chain couples TRBV15 to TRBJ2-7; D call uncertain. The CDR3 is 13 amino acids. Between the trimmed V and J ends, which lost 0 bases and 6 bases, there was a span of 9 bases. Germline V gene lookup returns CDR1 LNHNV and CDR2 YYDKDF (reference sequence). CDR3 sequence reads: CATSRDLRVEQYF. The CDR3 DNA follows: TGTGCCACCAGCAGAGATCTCCGCGTCGAGCAGTACTTC.

V usage is TRBV19 and J usage is TRBJ1-2; no reliable D call. CDR3 length: 14 amino acids. Between the trimmed V and J ends, which lost 1 base and 3 bases, there was a span of 9 bases. The germline CDR1 and CDR2 sequences are LNHDA and SQIVND (reference sequence). For the CDR3, the DNA is TGTGCCAGTAGTATAGGAGGGTCTCACTATGGCTACACCTTC. This encodes CASSIGGSHYGYTF. Supplemented by reference TRBV19 and TRBJ1-2, the full variable domain reads DGGITQSPKYLFRKEGQNVTLSCEQNLNHDAMYWYRQDPGQGLRLIYYSQIVNDFQKGDIAEGYSVSREKKESFPLTVTSAQKNPTAFYLCASSIGGSHYGYTFGSGTRLTVV.

In this sample, this clone turned up a few times. This chain links TRBV7-2 with TRBJ1-6; TRBD1 is a possible D gene (6 bases). The germline V gene has CDR1 SGHTA and CDR2 FQGNSA. V was pared by 1 base and J by 7 bases, with 11 bases between. This CDR3 region has 15 residues. CDR3 protein: CASSLERGGNSPLHF. For the CDR3, the DNA is TGTGCCAGCAGCTTAGAGAGGGGGGGAAATTCACCCCTCCACTTT.

This clone was counted a few times. J is TRBJ2-7 and V is TRBV5-1, with 8 bases that match TRBD2. The CDR3 is 15 residues long. CDR1 is SGHRS and CDR2 is YFSETQ in the germline V gene. V dropped 2 bases and J dropped 3; count of bases not matched to a gene: 7. The CDR3 DNA reads as TGCGCCAGCAGCTTCCGGGAGGGGGTGGTCTACGAGCAGTACTTC. Translated: CASSFREGVVYEQYF.

The chain uses TRBV11-2 and TRBJ2-1; no clear D. Trimming took 0 bases from V and 5 from J, leaving 11 bases between them. This CDR3 is 15 amino acids long. CDR1 is SGHAT and CDR2 is FQNNGV in the germline V gene. The CDR3 protein is CASSLDLIAHNEQFF. The CDR3, as DNA: TGTGCCAGCAGCTTAGATCTTATAGCCCACAATGAGCAGTTCTTC.

Comment on this clone: Mismatch with germline at one junction end may stem from a read error. The chain recombines TRBV27 with TRBJ2-7, with D possibly matching TRBD1 (6 bases). CDR1 MNHEY and CDR2 SMNVEV come from the germline V gene (reference sequence). The length of the CDR3 is 13 residues. The CDR3 region is CASSSWTVQSAIF. CDR3 sequence (DNA): TGTGCCAGCAGTTCCTGGACAGTTCAGTCGGCAATCTTC.

The rearrangement links TRBV30 to TRBJ2-1; D unresolved. CDR3 size: 14 residues. Trimming cost V 1 base and J 2 bases, with 9 bases left between them. CDR1 and CDR2 from the germline V gene are GTSNPN and SVGIG (reference sequence). The CDR3 DNA reads TGTGCCTGGAGTGGATTGGCCCCCTACAATGAGCAGTTCTTC. This encodes CAWSGLAPYNEQFF.

The chain uses TRBV9 and TRBJ1-1; D remains unclear. Looked up from germline, CDR1 is SGDLS and CDR2 is YYNGEE. With 2 bases removed from V and 0 bases from J, the gap between germline ends came to 11 bases. CDR3 length equals 15 residues. CDR3: CASSVGSWLNTEAFF. The CDR3 nucleotides read TGTGCCAGCAGCGTCGGGTCTTGGTTGAACACTGAAGCTTTCTTT.

This clone was seen a handful of times. The rearrangement joins TRBV6-2 or TRBV6-3 to TRBJ1-5, with no clear D. Trimming removed 6 bases from V and 10 bases from J, with 10 bases in between. This CDR3 is built from 11 residues. Germline V gene lookup returns CDR1 MNHEY and CDR2 SVGEGT. Here the CDR3 DNA reads TGTGCCAGCAGCTATGGAGGACCCCAGCATTTT. Encoded protein: CASSYGGPQHF.

Turning to this clone: The sample contains more than one DNA sequence encoding this CDR3. The chain is built from TRBV27 and TRBJ1-2, with D possibly being TRBD1 (5 bases). This CDR3 comprises 13 residues. Germline CDR1 is MNHEY and CDR2 is SMNVEV (reference sequence). Trimming pared 3 bases from V and 2 bases from J, leaving 7 bases between. Written as DNA, the CDR3 is TGTGCCAGCAGTTTTTCAGGGAACTATGGCTACACCTTC. Amino acids: CASSFSGNYGYTF.

This chain connects TRBV10-3 to TRBJ2-2, with D uncertain. Trimming took off 3 bases at V and 2 bases at J, with 10 bases between the two ends. This CDR3 has 15 amino acids. Germline CDR1 reads ENHRY; CDR2 reads SYGVKD. The CDR3 loop reads CAISDSTENTGELFF. As DNA, the CDR3 is TGTGCCATCAGTGATTCTACAGAAAACACCGGGGAGCTGTTTTTT.